The rows below give T cell receptor beta chains drawn from one sample of a study of early T cells in non-severe SARS-CoV-2 infection. Via MiXCR, TCRdb re-called the 5' RACE reads, giving one row per CDR3 protein. The sample consists of roughly 20,000 distinct CDR3 sequences, about 3.7% of them appearing once. The sample consisted of whole blood. The origin of the receptors is an adult who was a healthcare worker with PCR-confirmed SARS-CoV-2 infection or an uninfected control (not recorded which). The CDR3 runs from the conserved cysteine through the conserved F or W. The D gene is left open where the match is weak. Clone size is not always given. Where it is, it says once, few, many or a class for expanded clones.

d_gene: NA; abundance: many; v_gene: TRBV28; j_gene: TRBJ1-5; CDR3aa: CASSLGGQPQVGNQPQHF; CDR3nt: TGTGCCAGCAGTTTAGGGGGCCAGCCCCAAGTTGGCAATCAGCCCCAGCATTTT
d_gene: NA; abundance: many; v_gene: TRBV12-3/TRBV12-4; j_gene: TRBJ2-5; CDR3aa: CASSFSGRQETQYF; CDR3nt: TGTGCCAGCAGTTTCTCAGGTCGCCAAGAGACCCAGTACTTC
d_gene: NA; abundance: many; v_gene: TRBV19; j_gene: TRBJ1-6; CDR3aa: CASSIDHGSWTPLHF; CDR3nt: TGTGCCAGTAGTATAGATCACGGCTCATGGACACCCCTCCACTTT
d_gene: TRBD1; abundance: many; v_gene: TRBV9; j_gene: TRBJ2-3; CDR3aa: CASSVQGASDTQYF; CDR3nt: TGTGCCAGCAGCGTACAGGGGGCATCAGATACGCAGTATTTT
d_gene: TRBD1; abundance: many; v_gene: TRBV20-1; j_gene: TRBJ1-1; CDR3aa: CSASPLGSGTGDTEAFF; CDR3nt: TGCAGTGCTAGTCCCTTAGGTTCCGGGACAGGGGACACTGAAGCTTTCTTT
d_gene: TRBD2; abundance: many; v_gene: TRBV27; j_gene: TRBJ2-3; CDR3aa: CASSSFLRGSGLAGGPDTDTQYF; CDR3nt: TGTGCCAGCAGTTCCTTCCTAAGGGGGAGCGGTCTAGCGGGAGGGCCGGACACAGATACGCAGTATTTT
d_gene: NA; abundance: many; v_gene: TRBV20-1; j_gene: TRBJ1-6; CDR3aa: CSAPSGNLTPLHF; CDR3nt: TGCAGTGCTCCTTCCGGGAACCTCACACCCCTCCACTTT
d_gene: TRBD1; abundance: many; v_gene: TRBV6-1; j_gene: TRBJ1-4; CDR3aa: CASRNRQGGNEKLFF; CDR3nt: TGTGCCAGCCGAAACCGACAGGGGGGGAATGAAAAACTGTTTTTT
d_gene: TRBD1; abundance: few; v_gene: TRBV4-1; j_gene: TRBJ1-2; CDR3aa: CASSEDRDSAHSYTF; CDR3nt: TGCGCCAGCAGCGAAGACCGGGACAGTGCTCATAGCTACACCTTC
d_gene: TRBD1; abundance: many; v_gene: TRBV5-1; j_gene: TRBJ2-1; CDR3aa: CASSDRASSYNEQFF; CDR3nt: TGCGCCAGCAGCGACAGGGCCAGCTCCTACAATGAGCAGTTCTTC
d_gene: NA; abundance: many; v_gene: TRBV3-1; j_gene: TRBJ2-6; CDR3aa: CASSQGASGANVLTF; CDR3nt: TGTGCCAGCAGCCAAGGCGCCTCTGGGGCCAACGTCCTGACTTTC
d_gene: NA; abundance: many; v_gene: TRBV7-3; j_gene: TRBJ2-1; CDR3aa: CASSLNLPSSYNEQFF; CDR3nt: TGTGCCAGCAGCTTAAACCTCCCGAGCTCCTACAATGAGCAGTTCTTC
d_gene: NA; abundance: many; v_gene: TRBV2; j_gene: TRBJ2-1; CDR3aa: CARWAAVGGDEQFF; CDR3nt: TGTGCCCGGTGGGCAGCGGTGGGGGGCGATGAGCAGTTCTTC
d_gene: NA; abundance: many; v_gene: TRBV28; j_gene: TRBJ1-6; CDR3aa: CASSPQGRGNSPLHF; CDR3nt: TGTGCCAGCAGCCCCCAAGGACGGGGGAATTCACCCCTCCACTTT
d_gene: NA; abundance: many; v_gene: TRBV14; j_gene: TRBJ2-2; CDR3aa: CASSQDLGAGELFF; CDR3nt: TGTGCCAGCAGCCAAGATTTGGGAGCCGGGGAGCTGTTTTTT
d_gene: NA; abundance: few; v_gene: TRBV5-5; j_gene: TRBJ1-4; CDR3aa: CASSLDRNEKLFF; CDR3nt: TGTGCCAGCAGCTTGGACAGAAATGAAAAACTGTTTTTT
d_gene: TRBD1; abundance: many; v_gene: TRBV6-2/TRBV6-3; j_gene: TRBJ2-3; CDR3aa: CASSYRTGSSSTDTQYF; CDR3nt: TGTGCCAGCAGTTATCGGACAGGGTCATCGAGCACAGATACGCAGTATTTT
d_gene: TRBD2; abundance: many; v_gene: TRBV6-6; j_gene: TRBJ2-5; CDR3aa: CASRPRLASDETQYF; CDR3nt: TGTGCCAGCAGACCTCGACTAGCGTCGGATGAGACCCAGTACTTC
d_gene: NA; abundance: NA; v_gene: TRBV30; j_gene: TRBJ1-3; CDR3aa: CAWGNERNTIYF; CDR3nt: TGTGCCTGGGGGAACGAGCGAAACACCATATATTTT
d_gene: NA; abundance: many; v_gene: TRBV5-1; j_gene: TRBJ2-7; CDR3aa: CASSLGPTGTYEQYF; CDR3nt: TGCGCCAGCAGCTTGGGGCCGACAGGTACCTACGAGCAGTACTTC
d_gene: TRBD2; abundance: NA; v_gene: TRBV7-2; j_gene: TRBJ2-7; CDR3aa: CASSLAGGTSTYEQYF; CDR3nt: TGTGCCAGCAGCTTAGCGGGCGGGACTAGCACTTACGAGCAGTACTTC
d_gene: NA; abundance: NA; v_gene: TRBV20-1; j_gene: TRBJ2-1; CDR3aa: CSALSPGPGSDEQFF; CDR3nt: TGCAGTGCTCTTTCTCCGGGACCCGGGAGCGATGAGCAGTTCTTC
d_gene: NA; abundance: NA; v_gene: TRBV2; j_gene: TRBJ2-1; CDR3aa: CASSEALVQGFYNEQFF; CDR3nt: TGTGCCAGCAGTGAAGCGCTCGTCCAGGGGTTCTACAATGAGCAGTTCTTC
d_gene: NA; abundance: medium-sized; v_gene: TRBV3-1; j_gene: TRBJ1-1; CDR3aa: CASSQGMGVNTEAFF; CDR3nt: TGTGCCAGCAGCCAGGGCATGGGGGTGAACACTGAAGCTTTCTTT
d_gene: TRBD2; abundance: NA; v_gene: TRBV11-3; j_gene: TRBJ2-1; CDR3aa: CASSLNPTSGSKYEQFF; CDR3nt: TGTGCCAGCAGCCTAAACCCGACTAGCGGGAGTAAGTATGAGCAGTTCTTC
d_gene: TRBD1; abundance: many; v_gene: TRBV3-1; j_gene: TRBJ1-5; CDR3aa: CASSPGTAQPQHF; CDR3nt: TGTGCCAGCAGCCCTGGGACAGCCCAGCCCCAGCATTTT
d_gene: NA; abundance: few; v_gene: TRBV7-6; j_gene: TRBJ2-7; CDR3aa: CASSLPGSGSYTYEQYF; CDR3nt: TGTGCCAGCAGCTTACCCGGAAGCGGGTCTTATACCTACGAGCAGTACTTC
d_gene: NA; abundance: medium-sized; v_gene: TRBV5-1; j_gene: TRBJ2-3; CDR3aa: CASSLSGSTDTQYF; CDR3nt: TGCGCCAGCAGCTTGAGCGGGAGCACAGATACGCAGTATTTT
d_gene: TRBD2; abundance: many; v_gene: TRBV11-2; j_gene: TRBJ2-7; CDR3aa: CASSYSLGTGTSDYEQYF; CDR3nt: TGTGCCAGCAGCTATTCTTTGGGGACCGGGACTAGCGATTACGAGCAGTACTTC
d_gene: TRBD1; abundance: NA; v_gene: TRBV2; j_gene: TRBJ1-2; CDR3aa: CASSQGEVAGYTF; CDR3nt: TGTGCCAGCAGTCAGGGGGAAGTAGCTGGCTACACCTTC
d_gene: NA; abundance: medium-sized; v_gene: TRBV20-1; j_gene: TRBJ2-7; CDR3aa: CSASRRPSEQYF; CDR3nt: TGCAGTGCTAGCAGGAGGCCCAGCGAGCAGTACTTC
d_gene: TRBD2; abundance: many; v_gene: TRBV7-3; j_gene: TRBJ2-3; CDR3aa: CASSGGLAGGMNTQYF; CDR3nt: TGTGCCAGCAGCGGTGGACTAGCGGGGGGTATGAATACGCAGTATTTT
d_gene: TRBD2; abundance: many; v_gene: TRBV11-2; j_gene: TRBJ2-7; CDR3aa: CASSPMGLPSEQYF; CDR3nt: TGTGCCAGCAGCCCCATGGGACTACCATCCGAGCAGTACTTC
d_gene: TRBD2; abundance: NA; v_gene: TRBV7-8; j_gene: TRBJ2-1; CDR3aa: CASSSPGTRQWNEQFF; CDR3nt: TGTGCCAGCAGCTCTCCCGGGACTAGGCAGTGGAATGAGCAGTTCTTC
d_gene: TRBD2; abundance: many; v_gene: TRBV10-3; j_gene: TRBJ2-3; CDR3aa: CAISEDSGTSGRPTDTQYF; CDR3nt: TGTGCCATCAGTGAGGACTCCGGGACTAGCGGGAGGCCTACAGATACGCAGTATTTT
d_gene: NA; abundance: NA; v_gene: TRBV14; j_gene: TRBJ2-3; CDR3aa: CASSQAETGYTDTQYF; CDR3nt: TGTGCCAGCAGCCAAGCTGAAACCGGATACACAGATACGCAGTATTTT
d_gene: NA; abundance: many; v_gene: TRBV12-3/TRBV12-4; j_gene: TRBJ2-3; CDR3aa: CASSSPHGTDTQYF; CDR3nt: TGTGCCAGCAGTTCCCCACACGGCACAGATACGCAGTATTTT
d_gene: TRBD1; abundance: many; v_gene: TRBV20-1; j_gene: TRBJ1-5; CDR3aa: CSALQGAGNQPQHF; CDR3nt: TGCAGTGCTTTACAGGGGGCAGGTAATCAGCCCCAGCATTTT
d_gene: NA; abundance: medium-sized; v_gene: TRBV20-1; j_gene: TRBJ1-4; CDR3aa: CSASGGSREKLFF; CDR3nt: TGCAGTGCTAGCGGGGGGAGTCGAGAAAAACTGTTTTTT
d_gene: NA; abundance: NA; v_gene: TRBV6-5; j_gene: TRBJ1-1; CDR3aa: CASSSAAGPVSFF; CDR3nt: TGTGCCAGCAGTTCGGCAGCAGGGCCTGTTTCGTTCTTT
d_gene: NA; abundance: many; v_gene: TRBV6-1; j_gene: TRBJ2-3; CDR3aa: CASSEGLGTDTQYF; CDR3nt: TGTGCCAGCAGTGAAGGCCTGGGCACAGATACGCAGTATTTT
d_gene: NA; abundance: many; v_gene: TRBV28; j_gene: TRBJ1-4; CDR3aa: CASSLGGKLFF; CDR3nt: TGTGCCAGCAGTTTGGGCGGTAAACTGTTTTTT
d_gene: TRBD2; abundance: many; v_gene: TRBV7-2; j_gene: TRBJ2-3; CDR3aa: CASRFGLAGPGDF; CDR3nt: TGTGCCAGCAGATTTGGACTAGCGGGCCCGGGGGATTTT
d_gene: TRBD1; abundance: many; v_gene: TRBV11-2; j_gene: TRBJ2-7; CDR3aa: CASSQLGQGHEQYF; CDR3nt: TGTGCCAGCAGCCAACTGGGACAGGGCCACGAGCAGTACTTC
d_gene: NA; abundance: many; v_gene: TRBV29-1; j_gene: TRBJ1-1; CDR3aa: CSVTRRFEAFF; CDR3nt: TGCAGCGTTACCCGACGGTTTGAAGCTTTCTTT
d_gene: NA; abundance: many; v_gene: TRBV20-1; j_gene: TRBJ1-1; CDR3aa: CSARIGGPNTEAFF; CDR3nt: TGCAGTGCTAGAATCGGAGGACCGAACACTGAAGCTTTCTTT
d_gene: TRBD1; abundance: many; v_gene: TRBV28; j_gene: TRBJ2-1; CDR3aa: CASTWGTAKEQFF; CDR3nt: TGTGCCAGCACCTGGGGGACAGCCAAAGAGCAGTTCTTC
d_gene: TRBD2; abundance: NA; v_gene: TRBV2; j_gene: TRBJ2-3; CDR3aa: CASSKTQAGSTDTQYF; CDR3nt: TGTGCCAGCAGTAAAACACAAGCGGGAAGCACAGATACGCAGTATTTT
d_gene: TRBD2; abundance: NA; v_gene: TRBV9; j_gene: TRBJ2-1; CDR3aa: CASSVGTSGIPGNEQFF; CDR3nt: TGTGCCAGCAGCGTAGGGACTAGCGGGATCCCGGGAAATGAGCAGTTCTTC
d_gene: TRBD1; abundance: many; v_gene: TRBV5-4; j_gene: TRBJ1-2; CDR3aa: CASSSQRGGGWYTF; CDR3nt: TGTGCCAGCAGCTCCCAACGAGGGGGCGGTTGGTACACCTTC
d_gene: NA; abundance: medium-sized; v_gene: TRBV29-1; j_gene: TRBJ1-1; CDR3aa: CSVEDPGAATEAFF; CDR3nt: TGCAGCGTTGAAGACCCAGGGGCGGCCACTGAAGCTTTCTTT
d_gene: NA; abundance: NA; v_gene: TRBV6-6; j_gene: TRBJ1-1; CDR3aa: CASSGPENTEAFF; CDR3nt: TGTGCCAGCAGCGGGCCGGAGAACACTGAAGCTTTCTTT
d_gene: NA; abundance: NA; v_gene: TRBV4-2; j_gene: TRBJ2-7; CDR3aa: CASSQPSYEQYF; CDR3nt: TGTGCCAGCAGCCAACCCTCCTACGAGCAGTACTTC
d_gene: TRBD2; abundance: many; v_gene: TRBV18; j_gene: TRBJ2-1; CDR3aa: CASSPRGLAGGSYNEQFF; CDR3nt: TGTGCCAGCTCACCTCGAGGACTAGCGGGAGGATCCTACAATGAGCAGTTCTTC
d_gene: NA; abundance: many; v_gene: TRBV7-9; j_gene: TRBJ2-1; CDR3aa: CASSLGGELNEQFF; CDR3nt: TGTGCCAGCAGTTTGGGGGGAGAGTTAAATGAGCAGTTCTTC
d_gene: TRBD1; abundance: few; v_gene: TRBV25-1; j_gene: TRBJ1-5; CDR3aa: CASSTTGSNQPQHF; CDR3nt: TGTGCCAGCAGTACGACAGGGAGCAATCAGCCCCAGCATTTT
d_gene: NA; abundance: many; v_gene: TRBV20-1; j_gene: TRBJ2-6; CDR3aa: CSARDGAPGGANVLTF; CDR3nt: TGCAGTGCTAGAGATGGGGCGCCAGGAGGGGCCAACGTCCTGACTTTC